The 32 T cell receptor beta chains below all came from one sample that was sequenced in a study of blood T cell repertoires in COVID-19. Some clones are missing from TCRdb's copy, which holds only in-frame ones; the method was immunoSEQ multiplex PCR. Counted here are some 48,000 clones, 70% to 90% occurring once; the ten biggest clones make up about 2.9%. Sequences were obtained from peripheral blood. The receptors shown here come from a woman at least 80 years old with acute or convalescent COVID-19.

The chain is built from TRBV29-1 and TRBJ2-5; unclear D gene. The length of the CDR3 is 16 residues. Looked up from germline, CDR1 is SQVTM and CDR2 is ANQGSEA. The V end lost 5 bases, the J end lost 2 bases, and 21 bases lay between the germline ends. Here the CDR3 reads CSVIGAYGGNQETQYF. For the CDR3, the DNA is TGCAGCGTTATCGGTGCATACGGTGGTAATCAAGAGACCCAGTACTTC.

The chain carries TRBV7-2 and TRBJ1-3, with TRBD1 matching 7 bases. Germline CDR1 and CDR2: SGHTA and FQGNSA. Losses at the gene ends were 5 bases for V and 0 bases for J; bases not matched to a gene: 7. The CDR3 is 16 amino acids. This chain's CDR3 is CASSPRTGHSGNTIYF. The CDR3 nucleotides are TGTGCCAGCAGCCCAAGGACAGGCCACTCTGGAAACACCATATATTTT.

J is TRBJ1-5 and V is TRBV7-9; TRBD1 agrees at 8 bases. Germline V gene sequence: CDR1 SEHNR, CDR2 FQNEAQ (reference sequence). V shed 5 bases, J shed 7 bases, and the junction held 4 bases outside the gene matches. This CDR3 comprises 13 residues. CDR3 coding DNA: TGTGCCAGCAGCAAACAGGGGGGACAGCCCCAGCATTTT. Translating it yields CASSKQGGQPQHF.

The chain has TRBV29-1 and TRBJ1-5, with D possibly matching TRBD1 (5 bases). This CDR3 region has 13 residues. The germline gives CDR1 SQVTM, CDR2 ANQGSEA. Trimming cost V 6 bases and J 7 bases, with 16 bases left between them. CDR3 residues: CSVGGGVGQPQHF. CDR3 coding DNA: TGCAGCGTCGGGGGAGGGGTAGGACAGCCCCAGCATTTT.

This chain links TRBV7-8 with TRBJ1-2, with a tentative D call TRBD1 (6 bases). V was pared by 1 base and J by 2 bases, with 14 bases between. Germline V gene lookup returns CDR1 SGHVS and CDR2 FQNEAQ. The CDR3 extends over 16 amino acids. The CDR3 spells CASSLGGAGVNYGYTF. Here the CDR3 DNA reads TGTGCCAGCAGCTTAGGGGGAGCAGGGGTGAACTATGGCTACACCTTC.

The chain employs TRBV30 and TRBJ1-6; a possible D gene is TRBD1 (6 bases). In germline, CDR1 is GTSNPN, CDR2 SVGIG (reference sequence). The V and J ends lost 4 bases and 0 bases respectively, with 19 bases between them. The CDR3 covers 18 residues. The DNA for the CDR3 is TGTGCCTGGATCCCCAGGGAGGGGGATCGCTCCTATAATTCACCCCTCCACTTT. It translates to CAWIPREGDRSYNSPLHF.

The V call is TRBV25-1, the J call TRBJ1-3; TRBD1 might be the D (5 bases). This CDR3 is 14 amino acids long. The V gene lost 3 bases and the J gene lost 2 bases, with 8 bases spanning the gap. CDR1 and CDR2 from the germline V gene are MGHDK and SYGVNS. The CDR3: CASSDAGPGNTIYF. The CDR3, as DNA: TGTGCCAGCAGTGACGCAGGGCCTGGAAACACCATATATTTT.

The V gene is TRBV19, the J gene TRBJ1-2, with 7 positions matching TRBD1. CDR1 and CDR2 (germline): LNHDA, SQIVND (reference sequence). J gave up 8 bases and V 4 bases, and 13 bases lay outside the gene matches. The CDR3 contains 15 residues. CDR3 region: CASSTGDSQKGGYTF. The CDR3 coding sequence is TGTGCCAGTAGTACCGGGGACAGCCAAAAGGGAGGCTACACCTTC.

This chain uses TRBV7-2 with TRBJ2-3; tentative D call: TRBD2 (6 bases). CDR1 and CDR2 from the germline V gene are SGHTA and FQGNSA. Trimming pared 4 bases from V and 2 bases from J, leaving 10 bases between. This CDR3 is 14 amino acids long. Here the CDR3 reads CASSWGLYTDTQYF. CDR3 nucleotide sequence: TGTGCCAGCAGCTGGGGACTTTACACAGATACGCAGTATTTT.

The rearrangement uses TRBV3-1 (or the pseudogene TRBV3-2) and TRBJ1-4; unclear D gene. The germline V gene has CDR1 LGHDT and CDR2 YNNKEL (reference sequence). The CDR3 has 13 residues. The V end was cut by 7 bases, the J end by 5 bases, with 11 bases between. This CDR3 reads CASMSLGNEKLFF. The CDR3 nucleotides read TGTGCCAGCATGAGTCTAGGCAATGAAAAACTGTTTTTT.

CDR3 sequence: CASSPVTGRPAGANVLTF. The CDR3 DNA is TGTGCCAGCTCACCCGTAACAGGGAGACCGGCCGGGGCCAACGTCCTGACTTTC. The V call is TRBV18, the J call TRBJ2-6; D is perhaps TRBD1 (6 bases). V gave up 3 bases and J gave up 4 bases, with 19 bases separating them. Germline V lookup: CDR1 KGHSH, CDR2 LQKENI. The CDR3 consists of 18 residues.

The chain carries TRBV2 and TRBJ2-1; 10 bases align to TRBD2. Germline CDR1 and CDR2: SNHLY and FYNNEI. This CDR3 comprises 14 residues. V gave up 6 bases and J gave up 9 bases; unmatched junction bases: 8. CDR3 DNA: TGTGCCAGCAGGATCAGCGGGGGGGCCGGTGAGCAGTTCTTC. This encodes CASRISGGAGEQFF.

The V gene is TRBV3-1 (or the pseudogene TRBV3-2), the J gene TRBJ1-2; the match to TRBD1 covers 8 bases. The germline gives CDR1 LGHDT, CDR2 YNNKEL (reference sequence). V shed 0 bases, J shed 5 bases, and the junction held 17 bases outside the gene matches. The CDR3 contains 19 residues. CDR3 nucleotide sequence: TGTGCCAGCAGCCAAGAATTTCCAAGGACAGGGTTCCCTCTTTATGGCTACACCTTC. Translated: CASSQEFPRTGFPLYGYTF.

The V and J genes are TRBV5-1 and TRBJ1-5; the D gene is possibly TRBD1 (6 bases). Trimming stripped 3 bases from V and 1 base from J, with 11 bases between. The CDR3 consists of 15 residues. The V gene's germline CDR1 is SGHRS and CDR2 YFSETQ. CDR3 in amino acids: CASSSGQRSNQPQHF. The DNA for the CDR3 is TGCGCCAGCAGCTCTGGACAGAGGAGCAATCAGCCCCAGCATTTT.

Concerning this clone: Other DNA sequences from this sample encode an identical CDR3 as well. The chain employs TRBV7-2 and TRBJ1-2; 10 nucleotides line up with TRBD1. In germline, CDR1 is SGHTA, CDR2 FQGNSA. The CDR3 extends over 13 amino acids. Unmatched junction bases numbered 4, after V lost 4 bases and J lost 8 bases. Here the CDR3 reads CASSSGQGNGYTF. CDR3 nucleotides: TGTGCCAGCAGCTCGGGACAGGGGAACGGCTACACCTTC.

The rearrangement uses TRBV3-1 (or the pseudogene TRBV3-2) and TRBJ1-2; 7 bases match TRBD1. V was clipped by 1 base and J by 8 bases; unmatched bases: 7. Germline-derived CDR1 and CDR2 are LGHDT and YNNKEL (reference sequence). The CDR3 covers 14 residues. CDR3 region: CASSQVEGAGGYTF. Here the CDR3 DNA reads TGTGCCAGCAGCCAAGTGGAGGGGGCTGGGGGCTACACCTTC.

The chain has TRBV12-5 and TRBJ2-6; the D gene is possibly TRBD1 (5 bases). The CDR3 is 17 amino acids. Trimming stripped 1 base from V and 0 bases from J, with 10 bases between. Germline V gene lookup returns CDR1 LGHNT and CDR2 FRNRAP. DNA of the CDR3: TGTGCTAGTGGTTTGGGACAGCTTGCCTCTGGGGCCAACGTCCTGACTTTC. Residues: CASGLGQLASGANVLTF.

The chain carries TRBV11-2 and TRBJ2-7; 8 nucleotides match TRBD1. The CDR3 consists of 14 residues. V lost 1 base and J lost 7; bases outside the gene matches: 6. CDR1 is SGHAT and CDR2 is FQNNGV in the germline V gene. CDR3 sequence reads: CASSLVPGGVEQYF. The CDR3 coding sequence is TGTGCCAGCAGCTTAGTTCCAGGGGGCGTGGAGCAGTACTTC.

This rearrangement joins TRBV7-3 to TRBJ2-1; 7 nucleotides line up with TRBD1. Germline V gene lookup returns CDR1 SGHTA and CDR2 FQGTGA. The J segment lost 4 bases and the V segment lost 3 bases, leaving 0 bases of the junction unmatched. This CDR3 region has 13 residues. The CDR3: CASSLGQYNEQFF. CDR3 nucleotides: TGTGCCAGCAGCTTGGGACAGTACAATGAGCAGTTCTTC.

The chain employs TRBV15 and TRBJ1-5; maybe TRBD1 (5 bases). The CDR3 contains 15 residues. The V gene's germline CDR1 is LNHNV and CDR2 YYDKDF (reference sequence). V was cut by 1 base and J by 3 bases, with 10 bases left in between. The CDR3 region is CATSRGGGDNQPQHF. The CDR3 nucleotides read TGTGCCACCAGCAGAGGGGGAGGGGACAATCAGCCCCAGCATTTT.

This clone was recorded a few times. The chain has TRBV18 and TRBJ1-5; 8 positions agree with TRBD1. The germline V gene encodes CDR1 KGHSH and CDR2 LQKENI. The CDR3 has 17 amino acids. V shed 2 bases, J shed 4 bases, and the junction held 10 bases outside the gene matches. The CDR3 region is CASSPRDRGAGNQPQHF. The CDR3 DNA reads as TGTGCCAGCTCACCAAGAGACAGGGGCGCAGGGAATCAGCCCCAGCATTTT.

This clone came up a few times. This chain joins TRBV5-1 and TRBJ2-1, with 10 nucleotides matching TRBD2. CDR1 SGHRS and CDR2 YFSETQ come from the germline V gene. The V segment lost 0 bases and the J segment 8 bases; nucleotides outside the gene matches: 14. The length of the CDR3 is 18 residues. The CDR3 protein is CASSLEPSGGNPSDEQFF. The CDR3 region has the DNA TGCGCCAGCAGCTTGGAACCTAGCGGGGGCAATCCATCCGATGAGCAGTTCTTC.

V usage is TRBV7-2 and J usage is TRBJ2-7; the D is unclear. This CDR3 is built from 13 residues. Germline V CDR1 and CDR2: SGHTA, FQGNSA. V was pared by 2 bases and J by 3 bases, with 8 bases between. The CDR3: CASSLSLGYEQYF. CDR3 coding DNA: TGTGCCAGCAGCTTATCCCTCGGCTACGAGCAGTACTTC.

V and J are TRBV25-1 and TRBJ2-7, with 8 bases identical to TRBD1. Germline V gene sequence: CDR1 MGHDK, CDR2 SYGVNS. CDR3 size: 14 residues. V lost 0 bases and J lost 3; bases outside the gene matches: 1. The CDR3 sequence: CASSEYGQGYEQYF. CDR3 DNA sequence: TGTGCCAGCAGTGAATACGGACAGGGCTACGAGCAGTACTTC.

The chain couples TRBV2 to TRBJ2-7, with TRBD1 identical over 9 bases. The CDR3 loop spans 14 amino acids. With 9 bases clipped from V and 3 bases from J, the junction kept 9 bases outside the gene matches. Germline CDR1 is SNHLY and CDR2 is FYNNEI. The CDR3 coding sequence is TGTGCCAGTAAGTCGGGACAGGGTGTCTACGAGCAGTACTTC. It specifies CASKSGQGVYEQYF. Looking up the rest from reference TRBV2 and TRBJ2-7 gives the full variable domain: EPEVTQTPSHQVTQMGQEVILRCVPISNHLYFYWYRQILGQKVEFLVSFYNNEISEKSEIFDDQFSVERPDGSNFTLKIRSTKLEDSAMYFCASKSGQGVYEQYFGPGTRLTVT.

The chain links TRBV10-3 to TRBJ1-1; 7 bases fit TRBD1. Germline assignment: CDR1 ENHRY and CDR2 SYGVKD. The V gene end was trimmed by 6 bases and the J gene end by 5 bases; junction bases not matched to a gene: 6. The CDR3 is made up of 13 amino acids. CDR3 bases: TGTGCCATCAGCGCAGGGGGAGGAACTGAAGCTTTCTTT. Translated, it gives CAISAGGGTEAFF.

This rearrangement joins TRBV4-1 to TRBJ1-5; 7 nucleotides match TRBD1. Trimming at V came to 1 base and at J to 8 bases, leaving 11 bases not matched to a gene. The CDR3 consists of 16 residues. Per germline, CDR1 MGHRA and CDR2 YSYEKL. Written as DNA, the CDR3 is TGCGCCAGCAGCCAAGGCTGGGACAGAGGGTTTGAGCCCCAGCATTTT. It is translated as CASSQGWDRGFEPQHF.

V usage is TRBV7-9 and J usage is TRBJ2-5, with D possibly matching TRBD2 (7 bases). V was cut by 2 bases and J by 3 bases, with 16 bases left in between. Germline loops: CDR1 SEHNR, CDR2 FQNEAQ (reference sequence). The CDR3 totals 16 residues. The CDR3 DNA reads TGTGCCAGCAGCTTATCTGGCGGGGGCACCAAAGAGACCCAGTACTTC. Residues: CASSLSGGGTKETQYF.

Only a few counts were recorded for this clone. A junction end diverges from the germline sequence, so it may reflect a read error. This chain connects TRBV12-3 or TRBV12-4 to TRBJ1-2; weak D call: TRBD1 (6 bases). CDR3 length: 13 residues. CDR3 loop: CAISRTANYGYTF. CDR3 bases: TGTGCCATCAGTAGGACAGCTAACTATGGCTACACCTTC.

The V call is TRBV2, the J call TRBJ2-2; perhaps TRBD1 as D (5 bases). V was cut by 7 bases and J by 5 bases, with 14 bases left in between. The germline gives CDR1 SNHLY, CDR2 FYNNEI. This CDR3 has 14 amino acids. Written as DNA, the CDR3 is TGTGCCAGCACCTGGGGCCTATTAACCGGGGAGCTGTTTTTT. It specifies CASTWGLLTGELFF.

The chain recombines TRBV5-4 with TRBJ1-6; tentatively, D is TRBD1 (6 bases). V was clipped by 4 bases and J by 4 bases, with 12 bases between them. The CDR3 spans 15 residues. Germline-derived CDR1 and CDR2 are SGHNT and YYREEE (reference sequence). CDR3 DNA sequence: TGTGCCAGCAGCGGGCAGGGGCAGTATAATTCACCCCTCCACTTT. Its translation: CASSGQGQYNSPLHF.

The chain recombines TRBV7-3 with TRBJ1-1; 7 bases agree with TRBD1. Germline V lookup: CDR1 SGHTA, CDR2 FQGTGA. V was clipped by 0 bases and J by 4 bases; unmatched bases: 5. The CDR3 length is 15 residues. The CDR3 loop is CASSLTGGRVTEAFF. The CDR3 coding sequence is TGTGCCAGCAGCTTAACAGGGGGCAGGGTCACTGAAGCTTTCTTT.